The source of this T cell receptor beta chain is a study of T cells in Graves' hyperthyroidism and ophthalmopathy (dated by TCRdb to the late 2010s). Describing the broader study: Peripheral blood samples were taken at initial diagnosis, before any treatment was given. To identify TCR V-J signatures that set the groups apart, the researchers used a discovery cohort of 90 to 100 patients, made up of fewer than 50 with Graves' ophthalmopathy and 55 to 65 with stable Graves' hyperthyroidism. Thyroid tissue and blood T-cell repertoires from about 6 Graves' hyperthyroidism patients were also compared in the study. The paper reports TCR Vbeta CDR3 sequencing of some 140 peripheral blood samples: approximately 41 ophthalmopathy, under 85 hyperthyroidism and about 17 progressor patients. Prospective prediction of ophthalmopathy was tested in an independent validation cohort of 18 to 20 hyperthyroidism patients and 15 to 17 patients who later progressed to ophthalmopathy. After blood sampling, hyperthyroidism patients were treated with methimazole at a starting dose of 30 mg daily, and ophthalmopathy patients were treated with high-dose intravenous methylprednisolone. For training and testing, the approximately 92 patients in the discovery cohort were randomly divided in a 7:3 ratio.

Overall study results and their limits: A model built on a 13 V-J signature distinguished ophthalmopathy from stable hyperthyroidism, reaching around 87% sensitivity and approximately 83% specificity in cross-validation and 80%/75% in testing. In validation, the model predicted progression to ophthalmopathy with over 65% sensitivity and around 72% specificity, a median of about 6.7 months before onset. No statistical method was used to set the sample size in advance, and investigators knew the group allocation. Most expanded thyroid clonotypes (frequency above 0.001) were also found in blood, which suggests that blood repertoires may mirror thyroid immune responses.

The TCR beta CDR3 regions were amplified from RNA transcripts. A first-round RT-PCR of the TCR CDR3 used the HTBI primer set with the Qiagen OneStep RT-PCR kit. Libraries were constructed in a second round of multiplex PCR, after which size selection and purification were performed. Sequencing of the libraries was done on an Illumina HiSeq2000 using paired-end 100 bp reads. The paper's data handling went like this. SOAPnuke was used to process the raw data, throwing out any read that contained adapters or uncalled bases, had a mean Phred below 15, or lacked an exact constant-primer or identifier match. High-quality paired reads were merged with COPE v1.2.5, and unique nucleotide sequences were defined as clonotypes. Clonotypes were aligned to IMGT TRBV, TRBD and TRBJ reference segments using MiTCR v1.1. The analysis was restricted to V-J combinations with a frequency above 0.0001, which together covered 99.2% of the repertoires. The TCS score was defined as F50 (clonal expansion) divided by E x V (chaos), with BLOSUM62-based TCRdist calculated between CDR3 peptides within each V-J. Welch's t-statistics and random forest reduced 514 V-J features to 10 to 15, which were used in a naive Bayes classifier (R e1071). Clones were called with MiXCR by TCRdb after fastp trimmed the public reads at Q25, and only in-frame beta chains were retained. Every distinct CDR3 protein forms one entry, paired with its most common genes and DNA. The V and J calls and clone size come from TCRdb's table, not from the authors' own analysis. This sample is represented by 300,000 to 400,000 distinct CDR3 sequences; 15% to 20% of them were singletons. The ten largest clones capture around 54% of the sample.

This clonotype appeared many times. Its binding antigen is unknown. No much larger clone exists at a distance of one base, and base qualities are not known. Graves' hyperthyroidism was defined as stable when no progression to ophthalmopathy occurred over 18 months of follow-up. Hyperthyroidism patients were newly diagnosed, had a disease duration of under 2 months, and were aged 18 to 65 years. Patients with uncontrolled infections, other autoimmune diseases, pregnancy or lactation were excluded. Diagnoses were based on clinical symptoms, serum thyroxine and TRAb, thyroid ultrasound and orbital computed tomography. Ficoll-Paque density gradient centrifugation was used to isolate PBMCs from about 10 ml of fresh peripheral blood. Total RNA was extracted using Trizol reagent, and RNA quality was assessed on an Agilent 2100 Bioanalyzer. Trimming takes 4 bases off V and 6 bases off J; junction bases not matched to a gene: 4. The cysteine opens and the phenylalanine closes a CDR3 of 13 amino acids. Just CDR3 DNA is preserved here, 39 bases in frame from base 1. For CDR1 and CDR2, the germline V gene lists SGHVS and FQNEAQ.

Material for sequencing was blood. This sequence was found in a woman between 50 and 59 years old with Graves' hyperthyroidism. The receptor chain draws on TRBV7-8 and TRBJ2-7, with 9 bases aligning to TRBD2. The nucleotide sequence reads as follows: TGTGCCAGCAGCTCAGAACTAGCGGGCGAGCAGTACTTC. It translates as CASSSELAGEQYF.